This T cell receptor (beta chain) was identified in a study of low-dose radiotherapy and immunotherapy resistance in tumors (dated by TCRdb to 2022 to 2024). For the wider study: In Cohort 1, each fraction delivered 0.5 Gy every 2 weeks, and the prescribed total PTV dose was 6.5 Gy. Patients in Cohort 2 were given 1 Gy per fraction every two weeks, for a total of 13 Gy across 26 weeks. No randomization into treatment groups was done for the people taking part in the trial. Eight patients were included in the translational analysis: three from the first dose cohort and the first five from the second dose cohort. Cyclophosphamide 200 mg/m2 was given intravenously every two weeks, one day before each radiation and immunotherapy administration. Nivolumab was administered intravenously as a 240 mg flat dose every two weeks, and ipilimumab was administered intravenously at 1 mg/kg every six weeks. Patients took aspirin 300 mg orally once daily for four cycles, starting on cycle 1 day 1.

V loses 6 bases at its end and J loses 8 bases; junction bases beyond the gene matches: 9. The CDR3 measures 16 amino acids from cysteine to phenylalanine. Of the read, only the CDR3 DNA is kept; its 48 bases are in frame from base 1. The germline V gene (reference sequence) sets CDR1 to SEHNR and CDR2 to FQNEAQ. This clonotype was picked up many times. Its target antigen remains unknown. No much larger clonotype is one base removed from it; base qualities were not supplied. Sequencing was performed on an Illumina HiSeq 2500. Superscript III and a set of TRAV- and TRBV-specific primers were used to synthesize first-strand cDNA, so that both TCRalpha and TCRbeta chains were covered. TCRs were amplified with Phusion for around 18 PCR cycles, with a constant-region primer paired with the adapter attached to the V primers. The MessageAmp II aRNA Amplification Kit was used to amplify the isolated mRNA, with in vitro transcription run for approximately 15 hours at 37 degrees C. The Dynabeads mRNA DIRECT Purification Kit was used to isolate mRNA for TCR sequencing. A second roughly 27-cycle Phusion PCR added indexed Illumina adapters, and products were purified with AMPure XP beads. Per the authors' processing: Using custom Perl scripts, TCR sequences that encoded the same protein were pooled, out-of-frame sequences were dropped, and the abundance of each clonotype was calculated. Any TCR sequence supported by only a single read was excluded from analysis. Shannon entropy, Gini index, clonality, richness, and the frequency of TCRs shared between repertoires were included as repertoire metrics. Through fastp at Q25 and MiXCR, TCRdb rebuilt clones from the public reads, retaining in-frame beta chains. Rows matching on CDR3 protein sequence are summarized as one entry with the most common DNA and genes. The V and J calls shown here were made by TCRdb, not taken from the authors' results. The sample includes more than 45,000 distinct CDR3 sequences, with less than 25% observed a single time. Just over 5.5% of the sample goes to the ten largest clones.

The sample's time point label, in plain terms: before trial treatment. The donors took part in RACIN, a single-arm, phase I, dose-escalation trial that combined nivolumab, ipilimumab, aspirin, low-dose cyclophosphamide and low-dose radiotherapy. Patients were eligible if they had advanced solid tumors that were TIL-negative. Here the sequenced sample was PBMCs, taken before treatment. In this chain, TRBV7-9 is recombined with TRBJ2-1; 14 middle bases align to TRBD2. This clonotype originated in a male donor with prostate cancer. The base sequence is TGTGCCAGCAGTACCGGGACTAGCGGGAGATACGATGAGCAGTTCTTC. Its coded protein is CASSTGTSGRYDEQFF.